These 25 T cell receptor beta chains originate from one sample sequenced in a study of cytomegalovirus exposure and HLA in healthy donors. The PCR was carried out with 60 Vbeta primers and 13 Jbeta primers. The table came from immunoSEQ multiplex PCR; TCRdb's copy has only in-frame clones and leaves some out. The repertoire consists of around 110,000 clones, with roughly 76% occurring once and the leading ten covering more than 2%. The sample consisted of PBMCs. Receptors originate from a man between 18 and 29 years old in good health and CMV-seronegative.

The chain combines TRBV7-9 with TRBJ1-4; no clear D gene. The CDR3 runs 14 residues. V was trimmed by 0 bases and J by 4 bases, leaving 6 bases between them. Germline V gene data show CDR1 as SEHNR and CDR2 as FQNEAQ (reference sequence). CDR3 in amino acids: CASSLAGSNEKLFF. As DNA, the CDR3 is TGTGCCAGCAGCTTAGCCGGGAGTAATGAAAAACTGTTTTTT.

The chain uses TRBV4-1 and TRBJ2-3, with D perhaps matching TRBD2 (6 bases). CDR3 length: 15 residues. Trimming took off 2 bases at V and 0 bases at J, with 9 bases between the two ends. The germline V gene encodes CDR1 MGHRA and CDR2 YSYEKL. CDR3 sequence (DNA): TGCGCCAGCAGCCAACTTAGCGGTAGCACAGATACGCAGTATTTT. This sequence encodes CASSQLSGSTDTQYF.

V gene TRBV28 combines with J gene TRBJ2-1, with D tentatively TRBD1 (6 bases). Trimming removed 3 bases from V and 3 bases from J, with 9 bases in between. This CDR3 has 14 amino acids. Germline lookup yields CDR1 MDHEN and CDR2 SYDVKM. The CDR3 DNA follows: TGTGCCAGCAGTTTCCGAGGGGGCTACAATGAGCAGTTCTTC. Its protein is CASSFRGGYNEQFF.

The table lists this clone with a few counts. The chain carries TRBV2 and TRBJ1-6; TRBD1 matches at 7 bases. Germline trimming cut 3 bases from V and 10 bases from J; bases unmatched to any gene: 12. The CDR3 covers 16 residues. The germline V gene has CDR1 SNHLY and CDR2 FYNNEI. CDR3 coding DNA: TGTGCCAGCAGTGACACCCGGACAGGTCCTCTCTCACCCCTCCACTTT. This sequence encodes CASSDTRTGPLSPLHF.

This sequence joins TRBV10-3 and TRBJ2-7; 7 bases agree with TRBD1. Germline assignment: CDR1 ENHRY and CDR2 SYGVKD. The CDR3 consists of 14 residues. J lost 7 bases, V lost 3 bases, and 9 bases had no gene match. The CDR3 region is CAISDRDSRLEQYF. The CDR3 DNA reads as TGTGCCATCAGTGATAGGGACAGCCGCCTTGAGCAGTACTTC.

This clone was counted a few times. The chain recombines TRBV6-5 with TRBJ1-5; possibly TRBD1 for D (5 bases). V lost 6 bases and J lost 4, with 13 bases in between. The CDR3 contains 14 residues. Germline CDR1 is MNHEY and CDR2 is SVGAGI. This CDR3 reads CASSPTDRNQPQHF. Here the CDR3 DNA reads TGTGCCAGCAGCCCAACCGACAGAAATCAGCCCCAGCATTTT.

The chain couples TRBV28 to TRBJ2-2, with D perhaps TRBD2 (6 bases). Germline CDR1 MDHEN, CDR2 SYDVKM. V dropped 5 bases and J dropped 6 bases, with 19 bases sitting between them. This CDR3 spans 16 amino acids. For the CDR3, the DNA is TGTGCCAGCAGTCCCCTCGAAACGGGCGGGGCCGGGGAGCTGTTTTTT. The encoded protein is CASSPLETGGAGELFF.

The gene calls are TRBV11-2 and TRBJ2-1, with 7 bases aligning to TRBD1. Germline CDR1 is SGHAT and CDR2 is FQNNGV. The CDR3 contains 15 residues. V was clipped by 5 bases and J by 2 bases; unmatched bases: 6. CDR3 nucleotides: TGTGCCAGCAGCGAGACAGGGATACCCTACAATGAGCAGTTCTTC. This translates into CASSETGIPYNEQFF.

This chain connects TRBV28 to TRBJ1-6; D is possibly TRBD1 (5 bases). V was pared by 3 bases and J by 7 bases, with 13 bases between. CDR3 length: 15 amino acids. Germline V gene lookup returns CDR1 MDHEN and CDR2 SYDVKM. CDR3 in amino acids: CASSFGVGGNSPLHF. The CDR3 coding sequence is TGTGCCAGCAGTTTTGGGGTGGGGGGAAATTCACCCCTCCACTTT. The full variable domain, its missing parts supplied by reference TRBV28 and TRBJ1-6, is DVKVTQSSRYLVKRTGEKVFLECVQDMDHENMFWYRQDPGLGLRLIYFSYDVKMKEKGDIPEGYSVSREKKERFSLILESASTNQTSMYLCASSFGVGGNSPLHFGNGTRLTVT.

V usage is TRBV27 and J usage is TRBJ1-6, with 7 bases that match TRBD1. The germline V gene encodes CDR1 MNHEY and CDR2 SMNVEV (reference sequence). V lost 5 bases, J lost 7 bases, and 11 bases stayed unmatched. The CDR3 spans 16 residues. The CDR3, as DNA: TGTGCCAGCAGTCCTACGACAGGGTGGGGGAATTCACCCCTCCACTTT. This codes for CASSPTTGWGNSPLHF.

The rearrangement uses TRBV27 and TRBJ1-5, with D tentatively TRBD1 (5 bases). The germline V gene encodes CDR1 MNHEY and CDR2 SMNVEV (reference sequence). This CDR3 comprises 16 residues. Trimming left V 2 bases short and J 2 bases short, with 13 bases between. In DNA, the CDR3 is TGTGCCAGCAGTTTAACGAGCGGGGCGGGCAATCAGCCCCAGCATTTT. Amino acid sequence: CASSLTSGAGNQPQHF.

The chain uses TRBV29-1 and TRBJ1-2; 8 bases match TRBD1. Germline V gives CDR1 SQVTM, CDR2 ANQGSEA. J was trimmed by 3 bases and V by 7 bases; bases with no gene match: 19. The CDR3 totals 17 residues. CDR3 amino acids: CSATFGQGSIWYYGYTF. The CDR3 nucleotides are TGCAGCGCCACGTTTGGACAGGGTAGTATATGGTACTATGGCTACACCTTC.

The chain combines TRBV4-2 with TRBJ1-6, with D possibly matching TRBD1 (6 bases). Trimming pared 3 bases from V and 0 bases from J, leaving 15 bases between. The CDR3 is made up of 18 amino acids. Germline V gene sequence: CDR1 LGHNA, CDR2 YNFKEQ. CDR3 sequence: CASSHPGHLSSYNSPLHF. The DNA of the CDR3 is TGTGCCAGCAGCCATCCGGGACACCTGAGCTCCTATAATTCACCCCTCCACTTT.

The CDR3, as DNA: TGTGCCAGCAGCCCCTCGACAGCGATAGATTCACCCCTCCACTTT. This encodes CASSPSTAIDSPLHF. This rearrangement joins TRBV9 to TRBJ1-6, with D perhaps TRBD1 (5 bases). V lost 4 bases, J lost 8 bases, and 16 bases lay in between. CDR1 is SGDLS and CDR2 is YYNGEE in the germline V gene. The CDR3 spans 15 residues.

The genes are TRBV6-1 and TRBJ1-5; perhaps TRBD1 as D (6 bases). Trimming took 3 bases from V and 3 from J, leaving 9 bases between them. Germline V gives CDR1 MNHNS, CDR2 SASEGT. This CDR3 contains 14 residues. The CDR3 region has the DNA TGTGCCAGCAGTGACGACAGGTACAATCAGCCCCAGCATTTT. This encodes CASSDDRYNQPQHF.

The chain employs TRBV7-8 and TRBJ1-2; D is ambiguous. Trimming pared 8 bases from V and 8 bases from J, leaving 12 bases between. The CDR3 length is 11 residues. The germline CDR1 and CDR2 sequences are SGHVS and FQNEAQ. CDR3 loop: CASGERGGYTF. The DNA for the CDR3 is TGTGCCAGCGGAGAAAGAGGGGGCTACACCTTC.

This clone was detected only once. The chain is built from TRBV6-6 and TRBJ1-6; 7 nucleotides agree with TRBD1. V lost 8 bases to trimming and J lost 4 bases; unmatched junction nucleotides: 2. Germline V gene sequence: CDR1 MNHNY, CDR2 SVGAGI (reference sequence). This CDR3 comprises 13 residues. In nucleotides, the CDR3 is TGTGCCAGCCGGGACAGTTATAATTCACCCCTCCACTTT. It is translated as CASRDSYNSPLHF.

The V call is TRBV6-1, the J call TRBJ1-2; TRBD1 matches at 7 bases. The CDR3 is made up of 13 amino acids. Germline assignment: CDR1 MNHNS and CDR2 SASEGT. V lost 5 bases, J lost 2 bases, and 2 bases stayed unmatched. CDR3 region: CASSRDSNYGYTF. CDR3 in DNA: TGTGCCAGCAGTAGGGACAGCAACTATGGCTACACCTTC.

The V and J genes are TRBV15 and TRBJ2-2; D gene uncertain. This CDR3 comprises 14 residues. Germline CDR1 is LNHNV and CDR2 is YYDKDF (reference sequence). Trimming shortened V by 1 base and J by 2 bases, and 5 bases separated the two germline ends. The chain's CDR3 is CATSRVSNTGELFF. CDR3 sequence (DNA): TGTGCCACCAGCAGAGTCAGTAACACCGGGGAGCTGTTTTTT.

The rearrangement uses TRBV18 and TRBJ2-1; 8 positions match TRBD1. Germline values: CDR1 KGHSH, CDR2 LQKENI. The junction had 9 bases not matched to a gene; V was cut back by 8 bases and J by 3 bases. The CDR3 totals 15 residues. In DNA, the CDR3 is TGTGCCAGCCTGAAGGACAGGGCCATCTACAATGAGCAGTTCTTC. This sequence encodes CASLKDRAIYNEQFF.

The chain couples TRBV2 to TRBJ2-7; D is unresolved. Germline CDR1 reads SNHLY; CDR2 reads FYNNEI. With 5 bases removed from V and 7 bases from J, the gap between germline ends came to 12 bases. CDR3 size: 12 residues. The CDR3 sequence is CASSPLEREQYF. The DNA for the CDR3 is TGTGCCAGCAGTCCCCTTGAGAGGGAGCAGTACTTC.

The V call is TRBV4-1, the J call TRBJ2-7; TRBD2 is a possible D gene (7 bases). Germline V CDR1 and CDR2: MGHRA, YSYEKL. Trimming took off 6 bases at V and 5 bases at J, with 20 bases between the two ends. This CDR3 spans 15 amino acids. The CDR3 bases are TGCGCCAGCAGGAGCGGGACAACGGCTGGAAACGAGCAGTACTTC. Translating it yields CASRSGTTAGNEQYF.

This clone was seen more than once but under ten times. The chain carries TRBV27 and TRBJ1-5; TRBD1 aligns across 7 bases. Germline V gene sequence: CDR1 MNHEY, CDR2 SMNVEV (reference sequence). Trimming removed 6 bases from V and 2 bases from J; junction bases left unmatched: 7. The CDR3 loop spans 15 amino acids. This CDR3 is CASSTDRAGNQPQHF. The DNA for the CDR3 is TGTGCCAGCAGCACTGACAGGGCGGGCAATCAGCCCCAGCATTTT.

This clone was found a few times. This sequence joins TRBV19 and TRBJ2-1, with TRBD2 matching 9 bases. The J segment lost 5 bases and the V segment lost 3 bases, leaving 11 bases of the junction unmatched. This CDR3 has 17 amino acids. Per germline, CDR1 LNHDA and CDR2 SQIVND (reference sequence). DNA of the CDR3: TGTGCCAGTAGTATGCCCCCTCTAGCGGGAACTAACAATGAGCAGTTCTTC. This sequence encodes CASSMPPLAGTNNEQFF. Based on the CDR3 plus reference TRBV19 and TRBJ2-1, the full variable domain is DGGITQSPKYLFRKEGQNVTLSCEQNLNHDAMYWYRQDPGQGLRLIYYSQIVNDFQKGDIAEGYSVSREKKESFPLTVTSAQKNPTAFYLCASSMPPLAGTNNEQFFGPGTRLTVL.

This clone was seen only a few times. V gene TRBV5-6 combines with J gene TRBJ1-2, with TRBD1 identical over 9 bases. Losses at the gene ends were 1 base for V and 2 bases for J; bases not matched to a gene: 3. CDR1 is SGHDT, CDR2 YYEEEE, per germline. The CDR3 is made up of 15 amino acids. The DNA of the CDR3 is TGTGCCAGCAGCTTGTGGGACAGGGTAAACTATGGCTACACCTTC. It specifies CASSLWDRVNYGYTF.